The rows below give T cell receptor beta chains drawn from one sample of a study of T cell responses to AZD1222 COVID-19 vaccine. Generated by immunoSEQ multiplex PCR, the TCRdb table keeps only in-frame clones and is missing some. In the table there are around 150,000 clones, just under 95% of which are singletons. Sample: peripheral blood, taken 28 days after the second AZD1222 dose. These receptors originate from an adult who received the AZD1222 COVID-19 vaccine. CDR3s include the opening cysteine and the closing phenylalanine or tryptophan. D genes are given only for firm matches. Not every row has a clone size; where given, it reads once, few, many or a size class.

j_call,v_call,d_call,clone_size,cdr3_nt,cdr3_aa
TRBJ2-1,TRBV5-6,NA,NA,TGTGCCAGCGCTATGAACGGGGCCTACAATGAGCAGTTCTTC,CASAMNGAYNEQFF
TRBJ2-7,TRBV19,TRBD1,NA,TGTGCCAGTAGTCCGCAGACAGGGGGCGGCTACGAGCAGTACTTC,CASSPQTGGGYEQYF
TRBJ2-3,TRBV9,TRBD2,once,TGTGCCAGCAGCGGGACTAGCCCCGATACGCAGTATTTT,CASSGTSPDTQYF
TRBJ2-3,TRBV27,TRBD2,NA,TGTGCCAGCAGTTCTGGACTAGTTAGGGTAGGAGATACGCAGTATTTT,CASSSGLVRVGDTQYF
TRBJ1-1,TRBV29-1,NA,NA,TGCAGCGTTGCTGACCTTACAGGGAACACTGAAGCTTTCTTT,CSVADLTGNTEAFF
TRBJ2-3,TRBV7-9,NA,NA,TGTGCCAGCAGCAAAATCCCGGACTCCACAGATACGCAGTATTTT,CASSKIPDSTDTQYF
TRBJ1-5,TRBV12-3/TRBV12-4,NA,once,TGTGCCAGCAGGGAGGACTACAATCAGCCCCAGCATTTT,CASREDYNQPQHF
TRBJ1-6,TRBV3-1/TRBV3-2,NA,NA,TGTGCCAGCAGCCAAGCTTTCCGGCGGATAAATTCACCCCTCCACTTT,CASSQAFRRINSPLHF
TRBJ1-5,TRBV7-3,NA,NA,TGTGCCAGCAGCTTAGACGCGGGGCAGCCCCAGCATTTT,CASSLDAGQPQHF
TRBJ2-5,TRBV28,NA,NA,TGTGCCAGCAGTTTTTCATCCGAGTCGCAAGAGACCCAGTACTTC,CASSFSSESQETQYF
TRBJ1-1,TRBV9,NA,NA,TGTGCCAGCAGCGCCAGGGGTATCACTGAAGCTTTCTTT,CASSARGITEAFF
TRBJ1-1,TRBV30,TRBD1,few,TGTGCCTCGGGACAGGGCAGCCCTTTCTTT,CASGQGSPFF
TRBJ1-6,TRBV3-1/TRBV3-2,TRBD1,once,TGTGCCAGCAGCCATGGGGACAGGGGTTGGTCCTATAATTCACCCCTCCACTTT,CASSHGDRGWSYNSPLHF
TRBJ1-1,TRBV4-2,NA,NA,TGTGCCAGCAGCCAAGCGGGGGCCACTGAAGCTTTCTTT,CASSQAGATEAFF
TRBJ1-6,TRBV30,NA,NA,TGTGCCTGGAGTAAGGGGCTCTCCTATAATTCACCCCTCCACTTT,CAWSKGLSYNSPLHF
TRBJ1-6,TRBV9,NA,NA,TGTGCCAGCAGCGTAGGGAGACATAATTCACCCCTCCACTTT,CASSVGRHNSPLHF
TRBJ1-5,TRBV7-9,NA,NA,TGTGCCAGCAGCTTAGTCGTCAATCAGCCCCAGCATTTT,CASSLVVNQPQHF
TRBJ2-1,TRBV11-2,NA,NA,TGTGCCAGCAGCTTAGGTAGGTTATTCAATGAGCAGTTCTTC,CASSLGRLFNEQFF
TRBJ1-2,TRBV11-2,TRBD1,NA,TGTGCCAGCAGCTTATGGGACAGGGAGGGCTACACCTTC,CASSLWDREGYTF
TRBJ2-6,TRBV6-1,TRBD1,NA,TGTGCCAGCAGTGAAATGTTCGGGACAGGGGGGTCCGGGGCCAACGTCCTGACTTTC,CASSEMFGTGGSGANVLTF
TRBJ1-6,TRBV6-5,NA,NA,TGTGCCAGCAGAGCCGGACGGCAGTATAATTCACCCCTCCACTTT,CASRAGRQYNSPLHF
TRBJ1-6,TRBV5-6,TRBD1,NA,TGTGCCAGCAGCTTGGTACAGGGGAATTCACCCCTCCACTTT,CASSLVQGNSPLHF
TRBJ1-2,TRBV19,TRBD1,NA,TGTGCCAGTAGGCCGGGACAGGGGGGAGGCTACACCTTC,CASRPGQGGGYTF
TRBJ1-3,TRBV7-9,NA,NA,TGTGCCAGCAGCCATTCACTTTCTGGAAACACCATATATTTT,CASSHSLSGNTIYF
TRBJ2-7,TRBV28,NA,few,TGTGCCAGCAGTTTTGGCCCTTACGAGCAGTACTTC,CASSFGPYEQYF
TRBJ2-7,TRBV14,NA,NA,TGTGCCAGCAGCCGTCTAAGAAACGAGCAGTACTTC,CASSRLRNEQYF
TRBJ1-1,TRBV10-3,TRBD1,NA,TGTGCCATCAAGATACAAGACAGGGGGCCGGCTTTCTTT,CAIKIQDRGPAFF
TRBJ2-5,TRBV7-3,NA,NA,TGTGCCAGCAGCTTGACTGGGGCGGAGACCCAGTACTTC,CASSLTGAETQYF
TRBJ1-4,TRBV5-1,TRBD1,NA,TGCGCCAGCAGCTCGCAGGGGGCAGCTAATGAAAAACTGTTTTTT,CASSSQGAANEKLFF
TRBJ2-5,TRBV18,NA,NA,TGTGCCAGCTCACGCCGGTTCGGGAAGTTACCCCTCCAAGAGACCCAGTACTTC,CASSRRFGKLPLQETQYF
TRBJ1-3,TRBV9,NA,NA,TGTGCCAGCAGCGTAGAAGCAGGGACTGGAAACACCATATATTTT,CASSVEAGTGNTIYF
TRBJ1-2,TRBV2,TRBD1,NA,TGTGCCAGCAGTGGACAGGGGGCAAGGTATGGCTACACCTTC,CASSGQGARYGYTF
TRBJ2-1,TRBV9,NA,NA,TGTGCCAGCAGCGTAGAAGGGAATCTCCACAATGAGCAGTTCTTC,CASSVEGNLHNEQFF
TRBJ2-1,TRBV29-1,TRBD2,NA,TGCAGCGTTGAAGAAATGGCTAGCGGGGGGGCTCAGTTCTTC,CSVEEMASGGAQFF
TRBJ1-2,TRBV2,NA,NA,TGTGCCAGCAGTGTATCTCCTAACTATGGCTACACCTTC,CASSVSPNYGYTF
TRBJ2-1,TRBV6-2/TRBV6-3,NA,NA,TGTGCCAGCAGTCAGACCATTTATGATGAGCAGTTCTTC,CASSQTIYDEQFF
TRBJ1-1,TRBV7-9,NA,once,TGTGCCAGCAGCTTACAGGGTACTGGGACTTTCTTT,CASSLQGTGTFF
TRBJ1-4,TRBV27,NA,NA,TGTGCCAGCGGGAGGGCGGTTGTAACTAATGAAAAACTGTTTTTT,CASGRAVVTNEKLFF
TRBJ1-3,TRBV30,NA,NA,TGTGCCTGGAGTGTAGTCGACCTCAGCACCATATATTTT,CAWSVVDLSTIYF
TRBJ2-2,TRBV19,NA,few,TGTGCCAGTAAGGCCGGGGAGCTGTTTTTT,CASKAGELFF
TRBJ1-2,TRBV6-2/TRBV6-3,NA,NA,TGTGCCAGCAGCCCCAGGTTAAGGGGCTACACCTTC,CASSPRLRGYTF
TRBJ2-3,TRBV12-3/TRBV12-4,NA,NA,TGTGCCAGCGGGGTGAGGGATACGCAGTATTTT,CASGVRDTQYF
TRBJ1-2,TRBV10-1,NA,NA,TGCGCCATATATGGGCGGGTCTATGGCTACACCTTC,CAIYGRVYGYTF
TRBJ2-3,TRBV6-2/TRBV6-3,NA,few,TGTGCCAGCAGTTATCAGGGGGAGGAAGATACGCAGTATTTT,CASSYQGEEDTQYF
TRBJ2-3,TRBV10-3,NA,NA,TGTGCCACGGGACTTACCACAGATACGCAGTATTTT,CATGLTTDTQYF
TRBJ1-1,TRBV6-1,NA,NA,TGTGCCAGCAGTGAAGGGCCTGGCAGAGTGAACACTGAAGCTTTCTTT,CASSEGPGRVNTEAFF
TRBJ2-3,TRBV6-6,TRBD2,NA,TGTGCCAGCAGTCGAGGGGACGTCCCTAGCGGTAGCACAGATACGCAGTATTTT,CASSRGDVPSGSTDTQYF